This TCR beta chain was sequenced during a study of T cell responses to AZD1222 COVID-19 vaccine. Only in-frame clones appear in the TCRdb table, and some are missing; sequencing was by immunoSEQ multiplex PCR. The table includes roughly 120,000 clones, roughly 91% detected once. The germline gives CDR1 MNHEY, CDR2 SVGEGT. The ends were cut back, 5 bases at V and 3 bases at J, with 15 bases in the middle. CDR3 length equals 15 residues. The TCR sequence derives from an adult who received the AZD1222 COVID-19 vaccine. The chain combines TRBV6-2 or TRBV6-3 with TRBJ2-3, with D possibly TRBD2 on 6 matching bases. The sequenced sample was peripheral blood, obtained 28 days after the second AZD1222 dose. The CDR3 sequence: CASSGPGGGTDTQYF. In DNA, the CDR3 is TGTGCCAGCAGTGGACCAGGAGGAGGGACAGATACGCAGTATTTT.